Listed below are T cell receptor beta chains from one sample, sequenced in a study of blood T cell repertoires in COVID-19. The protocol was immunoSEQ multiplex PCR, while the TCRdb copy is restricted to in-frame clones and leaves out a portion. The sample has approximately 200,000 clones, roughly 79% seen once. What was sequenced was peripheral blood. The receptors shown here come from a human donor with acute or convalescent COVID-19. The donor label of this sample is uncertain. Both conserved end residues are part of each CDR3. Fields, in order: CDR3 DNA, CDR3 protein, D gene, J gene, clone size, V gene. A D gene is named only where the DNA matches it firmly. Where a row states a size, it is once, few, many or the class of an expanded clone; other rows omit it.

CDR3nt: TGTGCCAGCAGTGTAGCAGAGAGAACTGAAGCTTTCTTT
CDR3aa: CASSVAERTEAFF
d_gene: NA
j_gene: TRBJ1-1
abundance: NA
v_gene: TRBV2

CDR3nt: TGTGCCAGCAGTTCAGGGACAGGGAATCATCAGCCCCAGCATTTT
CDR3aa: CASSSGTGNHQPQHF
d_gene: TRBD1
j_gene: TRBJ1-5
abundance: NA
v_gene: TRBV27

CDR3nt: TGTGCCAGCTGCAGGCAGGGGGTCACCGGGGAGCTGTTTTTT
CDR3aa: CASCRQGVTGELFF
d_gene: TRBD1
j_gene: TRBJ2-2
abundance: NA
v_gene: TRBV6-5

CDR3nt: TGCAGCGTTGAAGGCGGAAGCTCCTACAATGAGCAGTTCTTC
CDR3aa: CSVEGGSSYNEQFF
d_gene: NA
j_gene: TRBJ2-1
abundance: NA
v_gene: TRBV29-1

CDR3nt: TGTGCCAGCAGTTTAGGGGAGGGGTCCGGCGAGCAGTACTTC
CDR3aa: CASSLGEGSGEQYF
d_gene: TRBD2
j_gene: TRBJ2-7
abundance: NA
v_gene: TRBV28

CDR3nt: TGCGCCAGCAGCTTGGCAGGGGGACACTACTCCTACAATGAGCAGTTCTTC
CDR3aa: CASSLAGGHYSYNEQFF
d_gene: TRBD1
j_gene: TRBJ2-1
abundance: few
v_gene: TRBV5-1

CDR3nt: TGTGCCAGCAATGGACAGGGGGAGGTGAATCAGCCCCAGCATTTT
CDR3aa: CASNGQGEVNQPQHF
d_gene: TRBD1
j_gene: TRBJ1-5
abundance: NA
v_gene: TRBV2

CDR3nt: TGTGCCAGCACCCCTAGGGGGGGCATGTATGGCTACACCTTC
CDR3aa: CASTPRGGMYGYTF
d_gene: NA
j_gene: TRBJ1-2
abundance: NA
v_gene: TRBV28

CDR3nt: TGTGCCAGCAGATTTTCAGGCTACGAGCAGTACTTC
CDR3aa: CASRFSGYEQYF
d_gene: NA
j_gene: TRBJ2-7
abundance: NA
v_gene: TRBV6-6

CDR3nt: TGTGCCAGCAGCTTCGGGGGGCAGCCCCAGCATTTT
CDR3aa: CASSFGGQPQHF
d_gene: NA
j_gene: TRBJ1-5
abundance: once
v_gene: TRBV7-2

CDR3nt: TGTGCCAGCAGCCAAGACTCGACAGGGGGCACTCAGCCCCAGCATTTT
CDR3aa: CASSQDSTGGTQPQHF
d_gene: TRBD1
j_gene: TRBJ1-5
abundance: NA
v_gene: TRBV3-1/TRBV3-2

CDR3nt: TGCGCCAGCAGCTTGGACCCGGTAGCTGAAGCTTTCTTT
CDR3aa: CASSLDPVAEAFF
d_gene: NA
j_gene: TRBJ1-1
abundance: NA
v_gene: TRBV5-1

CDR3nt: TGTGCCAGCTCACCGGGACGGGGGACCTACGAGCAGTACTTC
CDR3aa: CASSPGRGTYEQYF
d_gene: NA
j_gene: TRBJ2-7
abundance: NA
v_gene: TRBV18

CDR3nt: TGTGCCAGCAGTTTCAGCGGGAGGGAGTCGAACACCGGGGAGCTGTTTTTT
CDR3aa: CASSFSGRESNTGELFF
d_gene: TRBD2
j_gene: TRBJ2-2
abundance: NA
v_gene: TRBV27

CDR3nt: TGTGCCAGCCAGAGGGACAGAGCCTACGAGCAGTACTTC
CDR3aa: CASQRDRAYEQYF
d_gene: TRBD1
j_gene: TRBJ2-7
abundance: NA
v_gene: TRBV28

CDR3nt: TGTGCCAGCAGTACTCCTAGCGGGAGGGCCGGGGAGACCCAGTACTTC
CDR3aa: CASSTPSGRAGETQYF
d_gene: TRBD2
j_gene: TRBJ2-5
abundance: NA
v_gene: TRBV6-2/TRBV6-3

CDR3nt: TGTGCCAGCAGCTTAGGACGTGGCGGGACGGCAGATACGCAGTATTTT
CDR3aa: CASSLGRGGTADTQYF
d_gene: NA
j_gene: TRBJ2-3
abundance: NA
v_gene: TRBV11-2

CDR3nt: TGCGCCAGCAGCCCGGGGACAGGGACTGGAAACACCATATATTTT
CDR3aa: CASSPGTGTGNTIYF
d_gene: TRBD1
j_gene: TRBJ1-3
abundance: NA
v_gene: TRBV5-1

CDR3nt: TGTGCCAGCAGCCAAGGAGACAGGGGGCGTTGGACTGAAGCTTTCTTT
CDR3aa: CASSQGDRGRWTEAFF
d_gene: TRBD1
j_gene: TRBJ1-1
abundance: NA
v_gene: TRBV4-2

CDR3nt: TGTGCCAGCAGCCAGGGGTGGAATTCACCCCTCCACTTT
CDR3aa: CASSQGWNSPLHF
d_gene: NA
j_gene: TRBJ1-6
abundance: NA
v_gene: TRBV13

CDR3nt: TGTGCCAGTAGGTCGGGGAGGAACACTGAAGCTTTCTTT
CDR3aa: CASRSGRNTEAFF
d_gene: NA
j_gene: TRBJ1-1
abundance: NA
v_gene: TRBV19

CDR3nt: TGTGCCAGCAGTGCCATTGGACAGGGGCCCAACCGTGGCTACACCTTC
CDR3aa: CASSAIGQGPNRGYTF
d_gene: TRBD1
j_gene: TRBJ1-2
abundance: NA
v_gene: TRBV27

CDR3nt: TGTGCCAGCAGCTTAGCCGGGACTCATAGCTTCACAGATACGCAGTATTTT
CDR3aa: CASSLAGTHSFTDTQYF
d_gene: NA
j_gene: TRBJ2-3
abundance: NA
v_gene: TRBV13

CDR3nt: TGTGCCAGCTCGCCGGGACAGGGGGATCAGCCCCAGCATTTT
CDR3aa: CASSPGQGDQPQHF
d_gene: TRBD1
j_gene: TRBJ1-5
abundance: NA
v_gene: TRBV18

CDR3nt: TGTGCCAGCAGCCAAGTTGGGGACAGAGCGAACACTGAAGCTTTCTTT
CDR3aa: CASSQVGDRANTEAFF
d_gene: TRBD1
j_gene: TRBJ1-1
abundance: NA
v_gene: TRBV14

CDR3nt: TGTGCCAGCAGCTCGCGGTCGAGCGGGAGCGGATGGCAGTTCTTC
CDR3aa: CASSSRSSGSGWQFF
d_gene: TRBD2
j_gene: TRBJ2-1
abundance: NA
v_gene: TRBV7-2

CDR3nt: TGTGCCAGCAGCTTATATACGGGACTAGCGGGAGCAGTAGATACGCAGTATTTT
CDR3aa: CASSLYTGLAGAVDTQYF
d_gene: TRBD2
j_gene: TRBJ2-3
abundance: NA
v_gene: TRBV11-2

CDR3nt: TGTGCCAGCAGCCAAGGGACTAGCGGGAACTACGAGCAGTACTTC
CDR3aa: CASSQGTSGNYEQYF
d_gene: TRBD2
j_gene: TRBJ2-7
abundance: once
v_gene: TRBV4-2

CDR3nt: TGTGCCAGCAGCCGCGATCGGGTGGAGGAGACCCAGTACTTC
CDR3aa: CASSRDRVEETQYF
d_gene: NA
j_gene: TRBJ2-5
abundance: NA
v_gene: TRBV5-4

CDR3nt: TGTGCCAGCAGGCGGGAGAACACCGGGGAGCTGTTTTTT
CDR3aa: CASRRENTGELFF
d_gene: NA
j_gene: TRBJ2-2
abundance: NA
v_gene: TRBV11-1

CDR3nt: TGTGCCATCAGTGAGGGGACTAGCGGGAGTCTCTACGAGCAGTACTTC
CDR3aa: CAISEGTSGSLYEQYF
d_gene: TRBD2
j_gene: TRBJ2-7
abundance: NA
v_gene: TRBV10-3

CDR3nt: TGCGCCAGCAGTCAACCTGCTAGGACAGGGAAGGTCAGGGAGCAGTTCTTC
CDR3aa: CASSQPARTGKVREQFF
d_gene: TRBD1
j_gene: TRBJ2-1
abundance: NA
v_gene: TRBV23-1

CDR3nt: TGTGCCACCCGGGACGGAGGGGTCGGTCAGCCCCAGCATTTT
CDR3aa: CATRDGGVGQPQHF
d_gene: NA
j_gene: TRBJ1-5
abundance: NA
v_gene: TRBV24-1

CDR3nt: TGTGCCAGCGCACTCCTCCCCCCAAAGCGTAATTCACCCCTCCACTTT
CDR3aa: CASALLPPKRNSPLHF
d_gene: NA
j_gene: TRBJ1-6
abundance: once
v_gene: TRBV27

CDR3nt: TGCGCCAGCAGCCTGTGGACAGGGGGTACCGGGGAGCTGTTTTTT
CDR3aa: CASSLWTGGTGELFF
d_gene: TRBD1
j_gene: TRBJ2-2
abundance: NA
v_gene: TRBV5-1

CDR3nt: TGCGCCAGCAGTTCCCCTGACAGAGCTGGGGCCAACGTCCTGACTTTC
CDR3aa: CASSSPDRAGANVLTF
d_gene: NA
j_gene: TRBJ2-6
abundance: NA
v_gene: TRBV10-2

CDR3nt: TGTGCCAGCAGTCCACGTATCCCACAGGGACGTATAGGTTCACCCCTCCACTTT
CDR3aa: CASSPRIPQGRIGSPLHF
d_gene: NA
j_gene: TRBJ1-6
abundance: NA
v_gene: TRBV6-6

CDR3nt: TGTGCCAGTCACAGGGGTACTCAGCCCCAGCATTTT
CDR3aa: CASHRGTQPQHF
d_gene: TRBD1
j_gene: TRBJ1-5
abundance: NA
v_gene: TRBV28

CDR3nt: TGTGCCAGCAGCCCCGACCTCAGGGTCAGTAATCAGCCCCAGCATTTT
CDR3aa: CASSPDLRVSNQPQHF
d_gene: NA
j_gene: TRBJ1-5
abundance: NA
v_gene: TRBV4-2

CDR3nt: TGTGCCAGTAGTATAGGGGGACAGGGAGACTACGAGCAGTACTTC
CDR3aa: CASSIGGQGDYEQYF
d_gene: TRBD1
j_gene: TRBJ2-7
abundance: NA
v_gene: TRBV19

CDR3nt: TGTGCCAGTAGTATTTTCGGGCAGCCCCAGCATTTT
CDR3aa: CASSIFGQPQHF
d_gene: NA
j_gene: TRBJ1-5
abundance: once
v_gene: TRBV19

CDR3nt: TGCGCCAGTGGGACAGGGGAGGCCTACGAGCAGTACTTC
CDR3aa: CASGTGEAYEQYF
d_gene: TRBD1
j_gene: TRBJ2-7
abundance: NA
v_gene: TRBV5-1

CDR3nt: TGTGCCAGCAACGGGGCGGGAGGGCCAGGATGGTATAGTGAGCAGTTCTTC
CDR3aa: CASNGAGGPGWYSEQFF
d_gene: TRBD2
j_gene: TRBJ2-1
abundance: NA
v_gene: TRBV5-6

CDR3nt: TGTGCCAGCAGCTCCCTCCGGACTAGCGGGATCGAGCAGTACTTC
CDR3aa: CASSSLRTSGIEQYF
d_gene: TRBD2
j_gene: TRBJ2-7
abundance: NA
v_gene: TRBV11-2

CDR3nt: TGTGCCAGCAGCCCCGACAGGGCCCCCAATCAGCCCCAGCATTTT
CDR3aa: CASSPDRAPNQPQHF
d_gene: TRBD1
j_gene: TRBJ1-5
abundance: once
v_gene: TRBV2

CDR3nt: TGTGCCAGCAGCTCGTTGGGGGACAGGGTGGAGCCCCAGCATTTT
CDR3aa: CASSSLGDRVEPQHF
d_gene: TRBD1
j_gene: TRBJ1-5
abundance: NA
v_gene: TRBV5-5

CDR3nt: TGTGCCAGCAGCTTAGGCGGGAGGGCAGGGGAGACCCAGTACTTC
CDR3aa: CASSLGGRAGETQYF
d_gene: TRBD2
j_gene: TRBJ2-5
abundance: NA
v_gene: TRBV11-3

CDR3nt: TGTGCCAGCAGCCAAGATTCGAACACTAGTGCTTTCTTT
CDR3aa: CASSQDSNTSAFF
d_gene: NA
j_gene: TRBJ1-1
abundance: once
v_gene: TRBV14

CDR3nt: TGTGCCAGCAGTTACATGGCAGGGGTAGAGACCCAGTACTTC
CDR3aa: CASSYMAGVETQYF
d_gene: NA
j_gene: TRBJ2-5
abundance: NA
v_gene: TRBV6-2/TRBV6-3

CDR3nt: TGTGCCAGCAGCAAAGTAAGGTCCATTGTAGGACAGGCTAATGAAAAACTGTTTTTT
CDR3aa: CASSKVRSIVGQANEKLFF
d_gene: NA
j_gene: TRBJ1-4
abundance: NA
v_gene: TRBV21-1

CDR3nt: TGTGCCAGTAGTCCCCGGGGACTAGGGAACACTGAAGCTTTCTTT
CDR3aa: CASSPRGLGNTEAFF
d_gene: NA
j_gene: TRBJ1-1
abundance: NA
v_gene: TRBV19

CDR3nt: TGTGCCAGTAGTATTATGTTCGCGACTAGCCCCTACACTGAGCAGTTCTTC
CDR3aa: CASSIMFATSPYTEQFF
d_gene: TRBD2
j_gene: TRBJ2-1
abundance: once
v_gene: TRBV19

CDR3nt: TGTGCCAGCAGCTTAGCCCTAGCGGGAGCGGGATACGAGCAGTACTTC
CDR3aa: CASSLALAGAGYEQYF
d_gene: TRBD2
j_gene: TRBJ2-7
abundance: NA
v_gene: TRBV7-8

CDR3nt: TGTGCCAGCAGTTTGGCAGTTATGAACACTGAAGCTTTCTTT
CDR3aa: CASSLAVMNTEAFF
d_gene: NA
j_gene: TRBJ1-1
abundance: NA
v_gene: TRBV28

CDR3nt: TGTGCCAGCAGTTTAGCAGGGCTTGGGGGAAACACCATATATTTT
CDR3aa: CASSLAGLGGNTIYF
d_gene: NA
j_gene: TRBJ1-3
abundance: NA
v_gene: TRBV28

CDR3nt: TGTGCCAGCAGTGACAGGGCCTCGAATGGCTACACCTTC
CDR3aa: CASSDRASNGYTF
d_gene: NA
j_gene: TRBJ1-2
abundance: NA
v_gene: TRBV2

CDR3nt: TGCAGCGTTGAAACGGGGGGCGCGACCGTCTATGGCTACACCTTC
CDR3aa: CSVETGGATVYGYTF
d_gene: NA
j_gene: TRBJ1-2
abundance: few
v_gene: TRBV29-1

CDR3nt: TGTGCCAGTAGTATCTACCCGACAGGGATCGGATACGAGCAGTACTTC
CDR3aa: CASSIYPTGIGYEQYF
d_gene: TRBD1
j_gene: TRBJ2-7
abundance: NA
v_gene: TRBV19

CDR3nt: TGTGCCAGCAGCCTAGAACGGACAGGGACTTCACCCCTCCACTTT
CDR3aa: CASSLERTGTSPLHF
d_gene: TRBD1
j_gene: TRBJ1-6
abundance: once
v_gene: TRBV7-2